The rows below give T cell receptor beta chains drawn from one sample of a study of PD-L1 blockade in urothelial cancer. Assay: immunoSEQ multiplex PCR; the TCRdb copy retains only in-frame clones and omits some. The data show fewer than 40,000 clones, approximately 90% seen once. This sample comprised PBMCs, obtained around atezolizumab (anti-PD-L1) treatment. The receptors were sampled from an older woman with urothelial cancer. Both conserved end residues are part of each CDR3. Fields, in order: V gene, CDR3 length, clone size, D gene, J gene, CDR3 protein, CDR3 DNA. The D gene is left open where the match is weak. The size of a clone is reported for some rows only, either as once, few or many, or as a class for expanded clones.

V: TRBV19
length: 13
size: .
D: .
J: TRBJ2-5
CDR3: CASSMGAQETQYF
DNA: TGTGCCAGTAGTATGGGAGCGCAAGAGACCCAGTACTTC

V: TRBV5-1
length: 17
size: .
D: TRBD2
J: TRBJ2-1
CDR3: CASSWGQTGLAGGEQFF
DNA: TGCGCCAGCAGCTGGGGGCAAACGGGACTAGCGGGAGGTGAGCAGTTCTTC

V: TRBV28
length: 14
size: .
D: TRBD2
J: TRBJ2-5
CDR3: CASTPGGLQETQYF
DNA: TGTGCCAGCACCCCGGGAGGTCTCCAAGAGACCCAGTACTTC

V: TRBV9
length: 15
size: .
D: TRBD2
J: TRBJ2-1
CDR3: CASSVGLAGAGEQFF
DNA: TGTGCCAGCAGCGTCGGACTAGCGGGAGCGGGTGAGCAGTTCTTC

V: TRBV27
length: 16
size: .
D: .
J: TRBJ2-6
CDR3: CASRGLGLSGANVLTF
DNA: TGTGCCAGCAGGGGCCTGGGGCTCTCTGGGGCCAACGTCCTGACTTTC

V: TRBV6-1
length: 15
size: .
D: .
J: TRBJ2-1
CDR3: CASRAQGGIYNEQFF
DNA: TGTGCCAGCAGAGCACAGGGGGGGATCTACAATGAGCAGTTCTTC

V: TRBV27
length: 14
size: .
D: .
J: TRBJ2-2
CDR3: CASSPRLNTGELFF
DNA: TGTGCCAGCAGCCCTCGACTTAACACCGGGGAGCTGTTTTTT

V: TRBV29-1
length: 13
size: .
D: .
J: TRBJ1-1
CDR3: CSGSGHLNTEAFF
DNA: TGCAGCGGATCGGGACACCTGAACACTGAAGCTTTCTTT

V: TRBV6-6
length: 14
size: .
D: TRBD1
J: TRBJ2-7
CDR3: CASSPGDRGYGQYF
DNA: TGTGCCAGCAGCCCAGGGGACAGGGGCTACGGGCAGTACTTC

V: TRBV7-2
length: 14
size: .
D: TRBD1
J: TRBJ2-7
CDR3: CASSGGQGPYEQYF
DNA: TGTGCCAGCAGCGGGGGACAGGGACCCTACGAGCAGTACTTC

V: TRBV5-6
length: 15
size: .
D: .
J: TRBJ2-7
CDR3: CASSQTEPPPYEQYF
DNA: TGTGCCAGCAGCCAAACAGAACCCCCTCCCTACGAGCAGTACTTC

V: TRBV7-3
length: 14
size: .
D: .
J: TRBJ1-2
CDR3: CASSPSGRTDGYTF
DNA: TGTGCCAGCAGCCCGAGCGGCCGGACGGATGGCTACACCTTC

V: TRBV29-1
length: 14
size: few
D: .
J: TRBJ1-1
CDR3: CSVEPTPGGTEAFF
DNA: TGCAGCGTTGAACCCACCCCCGGGGGCACTGAAGCTTTCTTT

V: TRBV6-5
length: 16
size: .
D: .
J: TRBJ1-5
CDR3: CASSYSKVSGIQPQHF
DNA: TGTGCCAGCAGTTACTCGAAGGTTTCAGGGATACAGCCCCAGCATTTT